The rows below give T cell receptor beta chains drawn from one sample of a study of blood T cell repertoires in COVID-19. Clones were read by immunoSEQ multiplex PCR, and TCRdb kept only the in-frame ones, dropping some. Seen here are 200,000 to 300,000 clones, more than 75% observed once, and the top ten hold 1.5% to 2%. Source material: peripheral blood. Source of these receptors: a woman aged 55 to 70 who had recovered from COVID-19. The CDR3 runs from the conserved cysteine through the conserved F or W. A D gene is named only where the DNA matches it firmly. Where a row states a size, it is once, few, many or the class of an expanded clone; other rows omit it.

D gene	J gene	V gene	clone size	CDR3 DNA	CDR3 protein
TRBD1	TRBJ1-6	TRBV6-5	-	TGTGCCAGCAGCTTTGGGACAGCTAATTCACCCCTCCACTTT	CASSFGTANSPLHF
-	TRBJ1-1	TRBV3-1/TRBV3-2	-	TGTGCCAGCAGCCGCACAGTCGGCACTGAAGCTTTCTTT	CASSRTVGTEAFF
-	TRBJ1-5	TRBV5-4	-	TGTGCCAGCAGCTACATCAGTAGCAATCAGCCCCAGCATTTT	CASSYISSNQPQHF
-	TRBJ1-1	TRBV5-1	-	TGCGCCAGCAGATTTTCCCCGGGGAACACTGAAGCTTTCTTT	CASRFSPGNTEAFF
-	TRBJ2-3	TRBV5-1	-	TGCGCCAGCAGCGGTGGACAGCAACCCACAGATACGCAGTATTTT	CASSGGQQPTDTQYF
-	TRBJ1-2	TRBV2	once	TGTGCCAGCAGTGCAGGGATCCATAACTATGGCTACACCTTC	CASSAGIHNYGYTF
-	TRBJ2-7	TRBV7-3	-	TGTGCCAGCAGCTACACAGGGTCTGATGGCGAGCAGTACTTC	CASSYTGSDGEQYF
TRBD1	TRBJ2-6	TRBV28	once	TGTGCCAGCACAACAGGGGGCGCTGGGGCCAACGTCCTGACTTTC	CASTTGGAGANVLTF
TRBD1	TRBJ1-1	TRBV6-6	-	TGTGCCGGCGCGACAGGGACCACTGAAGCTTTCTTT	CAGATGTTEAFF
-	TRBJ1-2	TRBV7-2	-	TGTGCCAGCAGCTTCACGACAGGCCCCTATGGCTACACCTTC	CASSFTTGPYGYTF
TRBD2	TRBJ2-1	TRBV11-2	-	TGTGCCAACAGACTAGCCGGAGGGAATGAGCAGTTCTTC	CANRLAGGNEQFF
TRBD1	TRBJ2-3	TRBV5-8	once	TGTGCCAGCAGTTTTTATCCGGGACAGAGACCGGATACGCAGTATTTT	CASSFYPGQRPDTQYF
-	TRBJ2-5	TRBV11-2	-	TGTGCCAGCAGCCCCCGGGTTGGTGAGACCCAGTACTTC	CASSPRVGETQYF
-	TRBJ1-2	TRBV5-1	-	TGCGCCAGCAGCTGGGGGCCCGACAGTAACTATGGCTACACCTTC	CASSWGPDSNYGYTF
TRBD1	TRBJ1-1	TRBV20-1	few	TGCAGTGCTCCGAGGGACAGTGAAGCTTTCTTT	CSAPRDSEAFF
-	TRBJ1-3	TRBV2	-	TGTGCCAGCCACAGTGACTCCAGGGGCTCTGGAAACACCATATATTTT	CASHSDSRGSGNTIYF
TRBD2	TRBJ2-2	TRBV5-5	once	TGTGCCAGCAGCAGTGCGCCTAGCGGGGGGGCAATCACCGGGGAGCTGTTTTTT	CASSSAPSGGAITGELFF
-	TRBJ1-6	TRBV27	-	TGTGCCAGCAGTTTTATCCCGGAGTTAAATTCACCCCTCCACTTT	CASSFIPELNSPLHF
-	TRBJ1-4	TRBV5-1	-	TGCGCCAGCAGCTTGGTACCCCCCGCAGTAACTAATGAAAAACTGTTTTTT	CASSLVPPAVTNEKLFF
TRBD1	TRBJ1-2	TRBV6-6	-	TGTGCCAGCAGTCCAGGGACAGGGATTATGGTAATGGGTTATGGCTACACCTTC	CASSPGTGIMVMGYGYTF
-	TRBJ1-4	TRBV7-2	-	TGTGCCAGCAGCCGCGACAGACAGAATGAAAAACTGTTTTTT	CASSRDRQNEKLFF
TRBD1	TRBJ1-5	TRBV7-9	-	TGTGCCAGCAGCCCAGGACAGGGAATAAGCAATCAGCCCCAGCATTTT	CASSPGQGISNQPQHF
-	TRBJ1-1	TRBV19	-	TGTGCCAGTAGTGTGACAGGACGGAGGAACACTGAAGCTTTCTTT	CASSVTGRRNTEAFF
-	TRBJ1-5	TRBV3-1/TRBV3-2	-	TGTGCCAGCAGCCAAGATCTGAGGGTTCAGCCCCAGCATTTT	CASSQDLRVQPQHF
-	TRBJ2-2	TRBV2	-	TGTGCCAGCAGTGAATCTGCTCGGTCCGGGGAGCTGTTTTTT	CASSESARSGELFF